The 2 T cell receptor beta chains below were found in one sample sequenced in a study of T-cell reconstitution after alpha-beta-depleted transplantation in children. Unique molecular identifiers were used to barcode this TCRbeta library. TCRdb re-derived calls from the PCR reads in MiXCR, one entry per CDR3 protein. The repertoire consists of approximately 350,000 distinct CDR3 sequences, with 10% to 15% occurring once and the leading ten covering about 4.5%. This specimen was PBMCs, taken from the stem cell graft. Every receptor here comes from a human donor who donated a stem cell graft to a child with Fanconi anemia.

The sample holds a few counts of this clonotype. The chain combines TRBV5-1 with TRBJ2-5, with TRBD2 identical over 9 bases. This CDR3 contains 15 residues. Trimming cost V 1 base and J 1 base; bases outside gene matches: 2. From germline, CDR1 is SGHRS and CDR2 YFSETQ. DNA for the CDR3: TGCGCCAGCAGCTTGAATAGCGGGAGCCAAGAGACCCAGTACTTC. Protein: CASSLNSGSQETQYF.

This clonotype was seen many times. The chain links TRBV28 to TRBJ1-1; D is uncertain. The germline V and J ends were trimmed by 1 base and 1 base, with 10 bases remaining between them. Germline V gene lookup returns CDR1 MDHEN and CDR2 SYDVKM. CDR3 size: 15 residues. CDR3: CASSLFGSQNTEAFF. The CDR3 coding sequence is TGTGCCAGCAGTTTATTTGGCAGCCAGAACACTGAAGCTTTCTTT.